The 22 T cell receptor beta chains below were found in one sample sequenced in a study of cytomegalovirus exposure and HLA in healthy donors. Researchers ran the PCR with 60 Vbeta and 13 Jbeta primers. Sequencing used immunoSEQ multiplex PCR; TCRdb keeps in-frame clones, though not all of them. Among 100,000 to 120,000 clones listed, 76% were seen once. Sequencing input: PBMCs. These receptors all come from a man aged 30 to 45 in good health and CMV-seropositive.

This clone was detected only a few times. The chain is built from TRBV9 and TRBJ1-2, with TRBD1 as a possible D gene (5 bases). CDR3 length equals 12 residues. V dropped 5 bases and J dropped 3 bases, with 8 bases sitting between them. The germline gives CDR1 SGDLS, CDR2 YYNGEE. CDR3 sequence (DNA): TGTGCCAGCAGGACAGATCACTATGGCTACACCTTC. Translation: CASRTDHYGYTF.

The chain is built from TRBV4-3 and TRBJ2-2; weak D call: TRBD2 (5 bases). Germline values: CDR1 LGHNA, CDR2 YSLEER. V lost 3 bases, J lost 5 bases, and 13 bases lay in between. The CDR3 covers 15 residues. CDR3 bases: TGCGCCAGCAGCCATTCAGGTCGAGGGACCGGGGAGCTGTTTTTT. Its translation: CASSHSGRGTGELFF.

The rearrangement joins TRBV7-2 to TRBJ2-7, with 8 bases that match TRBD2. The germline CDR1 and CDR2 sequences are SGHTA and FQGNSA. V was clipped by 1 base and J by 6 bases; unmatched bases: 2. This CDR3 has 13 residues. The DNA for the CDR3 is TGTGCCAGCAGCTTAGTCAGCGGGGGCGAGCAGTACTTC. Translated: CASSLVSGGEQYF.

This rearrangement joins TRBV19 to TRBJ2-2; TRBD2 agrees at 14 bases. The CDR3 loop spans 16 amino acids. J gave up 6 bases and V 6 bases, and 6 bases lay outside the gene matches. CDR1 and CDR2 (germline): LNHDA, SQIVND (reference sequence). The CDR3: CASSLWTSGGSGELFF. CDR3 sequence (DNA): TGTGCCAGTAGCCTTTGGACTAGCGGGGGGTCCGGGGAGCTGTTTTTT. Based on the CDR3 plus reference TRBV19 and TRBJ2-2, the full variable domain is DGGITQSPKYLFRKEGQNVTLSCEQNLNHDAMYWYRQDPGQGLRLIYYSQIVNDFQKGDIAEGYSVSREKKESFPLTVTSAQKNPTAFYLCASSLWTSGGSGELFFGEGSRLTVL.

The rearrangement joins TRBV7-2 to TRBJ2-3; D remains unclear. CDR3 length equals 14 residues. CDR1 and CDR2 (germline): SGHTA, FQGNSA. Between the trimmed V and J ends, which lost 1 base and 0 bases, there was a span of 5 bases. CDR3 amino acids: CASSLDSSTDTQYF. In DNA, the CDR3 is TGTGCCAGCAGCTTAGACTCAAGCACAGATACGCAGTATTTT.

The chain uses TRBV6-5 and TRBJ1-5, with unresolved D. This CDR3 region has 15 residues. Germline V CDR1 and CDR2: MNHEY, SVGAGI. V shed 2 bases and J shed 2 bases, with 10 bases lying between them. CDR3 coding DNA: TGTGCCAGCAGTTACGGCAATGGCCGCAATCAGCCCCAGCATTTT. Translation: CASSYGNGRNQPQHF.

This rearrangement joins TRBV13 to TRBJ1-1, with no clear D. The CDR3 is 14 amino acids. V lost 6 bases and J lost 2, with 13 bases in between. CDR1 and CDR2 (germline): PRHDT, FYEKMQ (reference sequence). Here the CDR3 DNA reads TGTGCCAGCAGTTCGGTACAGCTCAACACTGAAGCTTTCTTT. Translated, it gives CASSSVQLNTEAFF.

With respect to this clone: Its ends do not fully match the called genes, so a read error is possible. This chain uses TRBV9 with TRBJ1-2; 7 bases are shared with TRBD1. The CDR3 extends over 14 amino acids. Germline V lookup: CDR1 SGDLS, CDR2 YYNGEE. For the CDR3, the DNA is TGTGCCAGCAGCCCCCAGGGGGATAACTGTGGCTACACCTTC. Its protein is CASSPQGDNCGYTF. The full variable domain, in which reference TRBV9 and TRBJ1-2 provide the parts outside the CDR3, is DSGVTQTPKHLITATGQRVTLRCSPRSGDLSVYWYQQSLDQGLQFLIQYYNGEERAKGNILERFSAQQFPDLHSELNLSSLELGDSALYFCASSPQGDNCGYTFGSGTRLTVV.

This clone is a singleton in its sample. V usage is TRBV5-4 and J usage is TRBJ1-6; D gene unclear. Germline V gives CDR1 SGHNT, CDR2 YYREEE (reference sequence). Trimming removed 4 bases at V and 4 bases at J, with 6 bases between. This CDR3 region has 13 residues. The CDR3 protein is CASSPGYNSPLHF. The CDR3 nucleotides are TGTGCCAGCAGCCCAGGATATAATTCACCCCTCCACTTT. Full variable domain (outside the CDR3, taken from reference TRBV5-4 and TRBJ1-6): ETGVTQSPTHLIKTRGQQVTLRCSSQSGHNTVSWYQQALGQGPQFIFQYYREEENGRGNFPPRFSGLQFPNYSSELNVNALELDDSALYLCASSPGYNSPLHFGNGTRLTVT.

This CDR3 reads CASTYSGANVLTF. The CDR3 DNA is TGTGCCAGCACCTACTCTGGGGCCAACGTCCTGACTTTC. The V call is TRBV7-9, the J call TRBJ2-6; D is uncertain. V was shortened by 7 bases and J by 0 bases, with 4 bases between the two germline ends. Per germline, CDR1 SEHNR and CDR2 FQNEAQ (reference sequence). The CDR3 is made up of 13 amino acids.

This clone has just one count. The chain combines TRBV30 with TRBJ1-5; tentative D call: TRBD1 (6 bases). This CDR3 is built from 13 residues. Trimming stripped 5 bases from V and 2 bases from J, with 10 bases between. Germline V gene lookup returns CDR1 GTSNPN and CDR2 SVGIG (reference sequence). CDR3: CAWGRQGNQPQHF. The CDR3, as DNA: TGTGCCTGGGGGCGACAGGGCAATCAGCCCCAGCATTTT.

This clone has more than one count but fewer than ten. The V gene is TRBV19, the J gene TRBJ1-2; tentatively, D is TRBD1 (5 bases). Trimming pared 4 bases from V and 4 bases from J, leaving 10 bases between. Per germline, CDR1 LNHDA and CDR2 SQIVND (reference sequence). CDR3 size: 13 residues. The CDR3 sequence: CASSTTVRYGYTF. The DNA for the CDR3 is TGTGCCAGTAGTACGACAGTTCGCTATGGCTACACCTTC.

The chain carries TRBV4-3 and TRBJ1-1; perhaps TRBD1 as D (5 bases). Looked up from germline, CDR1 is LGHNA and CDR2 is YSLEER. Trimming left V 0 bases short and J 6 bases short, with 14 bases between. This CDR3 contains 15 residues. Here the CDR3 DNA reads TGCGCCAGCAGCCAAGACCAGGGTAAAACGCCTGAAGCTTTCTTT. This encodes CASSQDQGKTPEAFF.

V is TRBV19 and J is TRBJ2-3, with TRBD2 matching over 8 bases. Germline V CDR1 and CDR2: LNHDA, SQIVND (reference sequence). The CDR3 totals 18 residues. Germline trimming cut 5 bases from V and 2 bases from J; bases unmatched to any gene: 15. In DNA, the CDR3 is TGTGCCAGTAGTGTTCTGACGGGGGGGCCCGGCGCCACAGATACGCAGTATTTT. This sequence encodes CASSVLTGGPGATDTQYF.

The CDR3 here is CALERGTYYEQYF. CDR3 nucleotide sequence: TGTGCCCTGGAAAGGGGCACCTACTACGAGCAGTACTTC. The V and J genes are TRBV30 and TRBJ2-7; D might be TRBD1 (5 bases). Per the germline V gene, CDR1 is GTSNPN and CDR2 is SVGIG (reference sequence). This CDR3 has 13 residues. The V end lost 8 bases, the J end lost 3 bases, and 17 bases lay between the germline ends. Combining the CDR3 with reference TRBV30 and TRBJ2-7 gives the whole variable domain SQTIHQWPATLVQPVGSPLSLECTVEGTSNPNLYWYRQAAGRGLQLLFYSVGIGQISSEVPQNLSASRPQDRQFILSSKKLLLSDSGFYLCALERGTYYEQYFGPGTRLTVT.

Remarks on this clone: Other DNA sequences in the sample encode the same CDR3. This sequence joins TRBV27 and TRBJ2-7; TRBD2 agrees at 12 bases. The CDR3 is 16 residues long. Germline V CDR1 and CDR2: MNHEY, SMNVEV (reference sequence). The V segment lost 3 bases and the J segment 2 bases; nucleotides outside the gene matches: 5. The CDR3 DNA reads as TGTGCCAGCAGTTTGACTAGCGGGGGTCTAACCTACGAGCAGTACTTC. Its translation: CASSLTSGGLTYEQYF.

The chain has TRBV6-1 and TRBJ2-7; possible D gene TRBD2, 5 bases. With 7 bases removed from V and 2 bases from J, the gap between germline ends came to 12 bases. In germline, CDR1 is MNHNS, CDR2 SASEGT. The CDR3 is 13 amino acids. CDR3 region: CASTLRGAYEQYF. In DNA form, the CDR3 reads TGTGCCAGCACTCTACGGGGAGCCTACGAGCAGTACTTC.

This chain links TRBV19 with TRBJ2-4; weak D call: TRBD2 (5 bases). Trimming pared 8 bases from V and 1 base from J, leaving 9 bases between. The V gene's germline CDR1 is LNHDA and CDR2 SQIVND (reference sequence). The CDR3 extends over 13 amino acids. CDR3: CASAPGAKNIQYF. The DNA of the CDR3 is TGTGCCAGTGCCCCGGGGGCCAAAAACATTCAGTACTTC. The complete variable domain, with remaining parts taken from reference TRBV19 and TRBJ2-4, reads DGGITQSPKYLFRKEGQNVTLSCEQNLNHDAMYWYRQDPGQGLRLIYYSQIVNDFQKGDIAEGYSVSREKKESFPLTVTSAQKNPTAFYLCASAPGAKNIQYFGAGTRLSVL.

The V gene is TRBV11-2, the J gene TRBJ1-1, with D possibly TRBD1 on 5 matching bases. Germline CDR1 SGHAT, CDR2 FQNNGV. Trimming removed 1 base at V and 5 bases at J, with 17 bases between. The CDR3 contains 16 residues. The CDR3 loop reads CASSLGWEGRGTEAFF. In nucleotides, the CDR3 is TGTGCCAGCAGCTTAGGCTGGGAGGGGCGTGGGACTGAAGCTTTCTTT.

V usage is TRBV21-1 and J usage is TRBJ2-3; the D call TRBD2 from the table was never checked on the DNA. TRBV21-1 is designated a pseudogene. CDR3 size: 14 residues. The CDR3 nucleotides are TGTGCCAGCCCGATATCCTGGGAGTCAGATACGCAGTATTTT. Protein: CASPISWESDTQYF.

The chain employs TRBV9 and TRBJ1-5; D is unclear. This CDR3 comprises 15 residues. Trimming removed 0 bases from V and 6 bases from J, with 13 bases in between. CDR1 SGDLS and CDR2 YYNGEE come from the germline V gene. This chain's CDR3 is CASSVATDRGQPQHF. Written as DNA, the CDR3 is TGTGCCAGCAGCGTAGCGACGGACCGGGGTCAGCCCCAGCATTTT.

The chain joins TRBV9 to TRBJ2-3; 7 bases map to TRBD1. Germline CDR1 is SGDLS and CDR2 is YYNGEE. The CDR3 length is 16 residues. Trimming took 0 bases from V and 5 from J; bases not matched to a gene: 9. CDR3 in amino acids: CASSVEGRGTRDTQYF. The CDR3 DNA sequence: TGTGCCAGCAGCGTAGAGGGCAGGGGGACGAGAGATACGCAGTATTTT.